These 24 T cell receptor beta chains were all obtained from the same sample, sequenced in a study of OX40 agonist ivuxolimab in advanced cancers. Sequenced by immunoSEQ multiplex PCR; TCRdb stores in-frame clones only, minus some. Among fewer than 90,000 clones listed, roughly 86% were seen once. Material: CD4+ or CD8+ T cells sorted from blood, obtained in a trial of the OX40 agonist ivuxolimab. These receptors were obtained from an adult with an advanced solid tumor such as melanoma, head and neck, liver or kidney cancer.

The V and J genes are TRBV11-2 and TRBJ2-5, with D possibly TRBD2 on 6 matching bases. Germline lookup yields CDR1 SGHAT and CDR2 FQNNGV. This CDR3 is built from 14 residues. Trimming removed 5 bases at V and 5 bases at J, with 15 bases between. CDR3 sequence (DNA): TGTGCCAGCAGCCCTCCGGGACTGGGGGAGACCCAGTACTTC. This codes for CASSPPGLGETQYF. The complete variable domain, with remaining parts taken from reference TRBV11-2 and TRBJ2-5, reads EAGVAQSPRYKIIEKRQSVAFWCNPISGHATLYWYQQILGQGPKLLIQFQNNGVVDDSQLPKDRFSAERLKGVDSTLKIQPAKLEDSAVYLCASSPPGLGETQYFGPGTRLLVL.

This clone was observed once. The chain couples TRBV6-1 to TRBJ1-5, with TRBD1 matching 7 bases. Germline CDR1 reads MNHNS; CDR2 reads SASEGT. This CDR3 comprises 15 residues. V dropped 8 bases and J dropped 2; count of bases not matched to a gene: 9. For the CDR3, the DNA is TGTGCCAGCTCGAGGGACAGCTTGGGCAATCAGCCCCAGCATTTT. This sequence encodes CASSRDSLGNQPQHF.

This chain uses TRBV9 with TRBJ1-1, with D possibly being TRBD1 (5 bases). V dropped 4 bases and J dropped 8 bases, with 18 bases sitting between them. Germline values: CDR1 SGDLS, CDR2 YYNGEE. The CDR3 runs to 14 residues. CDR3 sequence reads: CASSLVSSWGEAFF. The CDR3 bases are TGTGCCAGCAGCTTGGTAAGTTCGTGGGGCGAAGCTTTCTTT.

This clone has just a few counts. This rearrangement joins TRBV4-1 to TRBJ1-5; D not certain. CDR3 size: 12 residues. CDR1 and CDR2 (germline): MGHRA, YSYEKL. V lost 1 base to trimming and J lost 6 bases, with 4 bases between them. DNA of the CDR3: TGCGCCAGCAGCCAAGTTGGTCAGCCCCAGCATTTT. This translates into CASSQVGQPQHF.

CDR3: CASTETLGQETQYF. CDR3 nucleotides: TGCGCCAGTACGGAAACCCTGGGACAAGAGACCCAGTACTTC. V usage is TRBV4-3 and J usage is TRBJ2-5, with D unclear. The CDR3 is 14 amino acids. Trimming took 9 bases from V and 2 from J, leaving 16 bases between them. The germline V gene encodes CDR1 LGHNA and CDR2 YSLEER.

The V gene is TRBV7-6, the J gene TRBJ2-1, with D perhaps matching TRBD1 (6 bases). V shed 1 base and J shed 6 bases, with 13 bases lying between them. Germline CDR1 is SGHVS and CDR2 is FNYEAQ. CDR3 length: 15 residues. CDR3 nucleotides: TGTGCCAGCAGCTTAGTCGGCCGAGGGGGCAATGAGCAGTTCTTC. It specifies CASSLVGRGGNEQFF.

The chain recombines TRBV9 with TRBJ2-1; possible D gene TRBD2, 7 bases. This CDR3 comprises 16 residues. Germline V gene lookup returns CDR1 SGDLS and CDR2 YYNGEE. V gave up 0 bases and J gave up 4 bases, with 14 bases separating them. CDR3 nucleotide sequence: TGTGCCAGCAGCGTAGCTCCGGGGGGCAGGTACAATGAGCAGTTCTTC. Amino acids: CASSVAPGGRYNEQFF.

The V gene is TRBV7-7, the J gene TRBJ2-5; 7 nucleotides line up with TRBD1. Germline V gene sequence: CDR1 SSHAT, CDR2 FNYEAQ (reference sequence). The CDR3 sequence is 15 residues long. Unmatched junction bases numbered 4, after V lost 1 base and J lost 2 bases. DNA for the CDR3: TGTGCCAGCAGCTTAGGGGGACAGCTACAAGAGACCCAGTACTTC. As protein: CASSLGGQLQETQYF.

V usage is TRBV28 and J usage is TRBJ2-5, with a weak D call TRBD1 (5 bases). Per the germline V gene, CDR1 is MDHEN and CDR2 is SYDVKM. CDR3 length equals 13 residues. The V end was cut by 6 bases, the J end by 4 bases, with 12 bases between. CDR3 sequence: CASSQGVGETQYF. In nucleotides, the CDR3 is TGTGCCAGCAGCCAGGGTGTTGGAGAGACCCAGTACTTC.

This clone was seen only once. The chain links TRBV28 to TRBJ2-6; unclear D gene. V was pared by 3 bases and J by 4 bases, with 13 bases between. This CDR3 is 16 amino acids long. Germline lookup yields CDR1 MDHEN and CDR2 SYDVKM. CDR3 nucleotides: TGTGCCAGCAGTTTCGCTACAGCCTCAGGGGCCAACGTCCTGACTTTC. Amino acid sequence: CASSFATASGANVLTF.

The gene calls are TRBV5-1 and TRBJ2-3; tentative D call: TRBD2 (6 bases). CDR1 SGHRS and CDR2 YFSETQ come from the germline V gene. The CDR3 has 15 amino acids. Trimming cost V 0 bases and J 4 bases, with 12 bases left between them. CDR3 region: CASSLETSGSDTQYF. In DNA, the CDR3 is TGCGCCAGCAGCTTGGAGACTAGTGGATCAGATACGCAGTATTTT. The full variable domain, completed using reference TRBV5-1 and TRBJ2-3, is KAGVTQTPRYLIKTRGQQVTLSCSPISGHRSVSWYQQTPGQGLQFLFEYFSETQRNKGNFPGRFSGRQFSNSRSEMNVSTLELGDSALYLCASSLETSGSDTQYFGPGTRLTVL.

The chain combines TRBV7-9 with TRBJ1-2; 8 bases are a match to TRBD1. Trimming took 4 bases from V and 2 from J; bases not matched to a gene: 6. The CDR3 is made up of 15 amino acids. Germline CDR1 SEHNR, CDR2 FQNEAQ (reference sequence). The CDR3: CASSSLRQGNYGYTF. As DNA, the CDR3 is TGTGCCAGCAGCTCCTTAAGACAGGGGAACTATGGCTACACCTTC. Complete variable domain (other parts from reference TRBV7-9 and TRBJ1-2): DTGVSQNPRHKITKRGQNVTFRCDPISEHNRLYWYRQTLGQGPEFLTYFQNEAQLEKSRLLSDRFSAERPKGSFSTLEIQRTEQGDSAMYLCASSSLRQGNYGYTFGSGTRLTVV.

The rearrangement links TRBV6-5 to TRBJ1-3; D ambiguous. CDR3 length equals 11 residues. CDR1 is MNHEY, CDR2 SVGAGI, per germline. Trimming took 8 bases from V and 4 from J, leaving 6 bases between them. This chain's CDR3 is CASRLGNTIYF. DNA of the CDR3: TGTGCCAGCCGCTTGGGAAACACCATATATTTT.

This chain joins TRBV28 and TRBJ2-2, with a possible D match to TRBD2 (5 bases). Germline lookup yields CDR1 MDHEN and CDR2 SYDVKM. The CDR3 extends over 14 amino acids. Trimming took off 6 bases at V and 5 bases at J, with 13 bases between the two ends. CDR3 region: CASRRNGETGELFF. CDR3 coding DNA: TGTGCCAGCAGACGGAACGGGGAAACCGGGGAGCTGTTTTTT. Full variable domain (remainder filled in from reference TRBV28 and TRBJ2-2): DVKVTQSSRYLVKRTGEKVFLECVQDMDHENMFWYRQDPGLGLRLIYFSYDVKMKEKGDIPEGYSVSREKKERFSLILESASTNQTSMYLCASRRNGETGELFFGEGSRLTVL.

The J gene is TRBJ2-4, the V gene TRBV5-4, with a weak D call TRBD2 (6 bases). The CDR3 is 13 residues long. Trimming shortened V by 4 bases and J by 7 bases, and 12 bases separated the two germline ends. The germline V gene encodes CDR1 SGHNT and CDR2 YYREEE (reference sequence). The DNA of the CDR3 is TGTGCCAGCAGCGCAGACCGGGAGAACATTCAGTACTTC. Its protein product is CASSADRENIQYF.

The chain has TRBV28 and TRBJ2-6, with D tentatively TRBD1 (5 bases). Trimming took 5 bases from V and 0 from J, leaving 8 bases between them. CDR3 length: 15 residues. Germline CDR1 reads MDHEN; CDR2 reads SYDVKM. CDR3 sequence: CASSLQGSGANVLTF. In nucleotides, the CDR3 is TGTGCCAGCAGTCTGCAGGGCTCTGGGGCCAACGTCCTGACTTTC. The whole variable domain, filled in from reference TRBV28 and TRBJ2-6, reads DVKVTQSSRYLVKRTGEKVFLECVQDMDHENMFWYRQDPGLGLRLIYFSYDVKMKEKGDIPEGYSVSREKKERFSLILESASTNQTSMYLCASSLQGSGANVLTFGAGSRLTVL.

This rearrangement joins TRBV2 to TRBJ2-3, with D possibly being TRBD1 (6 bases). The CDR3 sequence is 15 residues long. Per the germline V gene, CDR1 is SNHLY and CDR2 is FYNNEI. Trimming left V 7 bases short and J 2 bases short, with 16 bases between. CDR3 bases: TGTGCCAGCAAAGGACAGCTGACCTACACAGATACGCAGTATTTT. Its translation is CASKGQLTYTDTQYF.

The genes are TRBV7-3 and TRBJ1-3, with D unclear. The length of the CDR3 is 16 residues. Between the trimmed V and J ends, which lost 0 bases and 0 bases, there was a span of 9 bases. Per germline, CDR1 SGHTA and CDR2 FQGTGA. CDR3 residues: CASSLTGSNSGNTIYF. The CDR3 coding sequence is TGTGCCAGCAGCTTAACGGGCAGTAACTCTGGAAACACCATATATTTT.

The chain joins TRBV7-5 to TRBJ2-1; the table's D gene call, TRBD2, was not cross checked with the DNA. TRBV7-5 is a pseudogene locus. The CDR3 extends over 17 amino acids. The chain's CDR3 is CVRSLKGLPPVGNEQFF. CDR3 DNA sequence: TGTGTCAGAAGCCTAAAGGGACTTCCTCCAGTTGGGAATGAGCAGTTCTTC.

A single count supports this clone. The CDR3 loop reads CASSLTGYGYTF. In DNA form, the CDR3 reads TGTGCCAGCAGTCTAACAGGGTATGGCTACACCTTC. This rearrangement joins TRBV2 to TRBJ1-2; possible D gene TRBD1, 6 bases. With 5 bases removed from V and 5 bases from J, the gap between germline ends came to 9 bases. The CDR3 has 12 residues. Per germline, CDR1 SNHLY and CDR2 FYNNEI.

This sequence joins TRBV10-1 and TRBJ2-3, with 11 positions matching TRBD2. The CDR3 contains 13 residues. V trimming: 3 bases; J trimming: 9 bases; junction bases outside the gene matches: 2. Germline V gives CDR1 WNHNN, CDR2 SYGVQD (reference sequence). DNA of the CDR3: TGCGCCAGCAGTGAAGGACTAGCGGGCACGCAGTATTTT. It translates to CASSEGLAGTQYF.

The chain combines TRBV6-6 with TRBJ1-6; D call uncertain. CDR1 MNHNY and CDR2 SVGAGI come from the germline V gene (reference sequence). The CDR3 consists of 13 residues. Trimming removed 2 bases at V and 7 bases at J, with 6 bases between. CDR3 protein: CASSYDVNSPLHF. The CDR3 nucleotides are TGTGCCAGCAGTTACGACGTAAATTCACCCCTCCACTTT.

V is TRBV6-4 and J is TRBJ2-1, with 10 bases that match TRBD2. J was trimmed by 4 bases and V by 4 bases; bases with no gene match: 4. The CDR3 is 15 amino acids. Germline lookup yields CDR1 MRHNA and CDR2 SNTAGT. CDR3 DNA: TGTGCCAGCAGTGTGCTAGCGGGGGCTTACAATGAGCAGTTCTTC. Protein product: CASSVLAGAYNEQFF.

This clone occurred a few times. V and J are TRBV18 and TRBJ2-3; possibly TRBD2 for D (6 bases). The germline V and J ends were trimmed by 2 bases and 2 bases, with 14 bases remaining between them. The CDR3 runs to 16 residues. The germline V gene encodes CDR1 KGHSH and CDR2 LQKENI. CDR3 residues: CASSPIGTGVTDTQYF. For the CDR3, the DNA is TGTGCCAGCTCACCAATTGGGACGGGAGTCACAGATACGCAGTATTTT.